These 20 T cell receptor beta chains came from one sample sequenced in a study of T-cell memory formation after mild COVID-19. TCRdb ran MiXCR on the 5' RACE reads and lists one entry per CDR3 protein. Here the sample spans around 320,000 distinct CDR3 sequences, around 27% being singletons. The specimen sequenced was PBMCs or a T cell subset sorted from them (not recorded which). All receptors come from an adult woman who had mild COVID-19 (a few samples of this study predate the infection). Cell type and time point are not known.

CDR3 nucleotides: TGTGCCAGCAGTTCTAGAGATAACTACGAGCAGTACTTC. This codes for CASSSRDNYEQYF. The chain uses TRBV12-3 or TRBV12-4 and TRBJ2-7; D ambiguous. The CDR3 is 13 amino acids. Trimming pared 4 bases from V and 3 bases from J, leaving 10 bases between.

This clonotype showed up just a few times. V and J are TRBV7-9 and TRBJ1-5; 8 positions match TRBD1. The CDR3 consists of 17 residues. Per germline, CDR1 SEHNR and CDR2 FQNEAQ (reference sequence). V trimming: 5 bases; J trimming: 3 bases; junction bases outside the gene matches: 12. CDR3 residues: CASSAGTGTGNNQPQHF. CDR3 bases: TGTGCCAGCAGCGCCGGAACCGGGACAGGAAACAATCAGCCCCAGCATTTT.

This clonotype was detected many times. The chain links TRBV7-3 to TRBJ2-5, with TRBD2 matching over 9 bases. After removal of 4 bases from V and 2 bases from J, the junction contained 5 bases not matched to a gene. CDR1 and CDR2 (germline): SGHTA, FQGTGA. CDR3 length: 15 residues. The CDR3 is CASSWGLAEQETQYF. Here the CDR3 DNA reads TGTGCCAGCAGCTGGGGACTAGCAGAACAAGAGACCCAGTACTTC.

This chain joins TRBV5-1 and TRBJ2-3; D is perhaps TRBD2 (6 bases). Germline V gene data show CDR1 as SGHRS and CDR2 as YFSETQ. V dropped 5 bases and J dropped 4 bases, with 20 bases sitting between them. This CDR3 region has 16 residues. The DNA for the CDR3 is TGCGCCAGCAGGACTATTGGGGGGACTGCAGCAGATACGCAGTATTTT. This gives the protein CASRTIGGTAADTQYF.

The table lists this clonotype with a few counts. The chain is built from TRBV6-1 and TRBJ2-5, with a possible D match to TRBD2 (5 bases). Trimming left V 2 bases short and J 1 base short, with 17 bases between. The CDR3 loop spans 17 amino acids. Germline values: CDR1 MNHNS, CDR2 SASEGT. The CDR3 region is CASSESGMNRGQETQYF. The CDR3 DNA reads as TGTGCCAGCAGTGAATCTGGGATGAACCGGGGCCAAGAGACCCAGTACTTC.

This clonotype was observed a handful of times. CDR3 DNA sequence: TGTGCCAGCTCACCACCCCAGGGGGCGACGACCTACGAGCAGTACTTC. It is translated as CASSPPQGATTYEQYF. The chain carries TRBV18 and TRBJ2-7; 8 bases agree with TRBD1. This CDR3 has 16 residues. Trimming cost V 0 bases and J 2 bases; bases outside gene matches: 6. CDR1 is KGHSH and CDR2 is LQKENI in the germline V gene.

The chain employs TRBV20-1 and TRBJ1-5, with 9 bases that match TRBD1. The CDR3 has 19 residues. The J segment lost 6 bases and the V segment lost 0 bases, leaving 18 bases of the junction unmatched. Germline values: CDR1 DFQATT, CDR2 SNEGSKA (reference sequence). The CDR3 region is CSARDPSPAGQGKGQPQHF. Here the CDR3 DNA reads TGCAGTGCTAGAGATCCCAGCCCCGCGGGACAGGGAAAGGGTCAGCCCCAGCATTTT.

The rearrangement joins TRBV11-2 to TRBJ2-3, with 11 bases aligning to TRBD1. J lost 2 bases, V lost 5 bases, and 9 bases had no gene match. The CDR3 sequence is 17 residues long. CDR1 is SGHAT, CDR2 FQNNGV, per germline. The CDR3: CASSRRDRGGHTDTQYF. In DNA, the CDR3 is TGTGCCAGCAGCCGCCGGGACAGGGGGGGACACACAGATACGCAGTATTTT.

The chain uses TRBV20-1 and TRBJ2-3; possible D gene TRBD2, 5 bases. The CDR3 is 16 residues long. V gave up 0 bases and J gave up 0 bases, with 13 bases separating them. Germline assignment: CDR1 DFQATT and CDR2 SNEGSKA (reference sequence). CDR3 DNA sequence: TGCAGTGCTAGAGATTCAGCGGACCCTAGCACAGATACGCAGTATTTT. Translation gives CSARDSADPSTDTQYF.

A single count supports this clonotype. The chain has TRBV2 and TRBJ2-5; D unresolved. The CDR3 has 14 residues. Per the germline V gene, CDR1 is SNHLY and CDR2 is FYNNEI. V shed 4 bases and J shed 1 base, with 10 bases lying between them. DNA of the CDR3: TGTGCCAGCAGTGTCTTAACGGTCCAAGAGACCCAGTACTTC. Protein sequence: CASSVLTVQETQYF.

V is TRBV12-3 or TRBV12-4 and J is TRBJ1-2, with 7 nucleotides matching TRBD1. V trimming: 4 bases; J trimming: 6 bases; junction bases outside the gene matches: 5. This CDR3 comprises 13 residues. The CDR3, as DNA: TGTGCCAGCAGTTCGACAGGGCCGGATGGCTACACCTTC. It is translated as CASSSTGPDGYTF.

The J gene is TRBJ1-5, the V gene TRBV10-3; no firm D call. The CDR3 extends over 15 amino acids. Germline values: CDR1 ENHRY, CDR2 SYGVKD. V lost 3 bases and J 1 base, leaving 10 bases between the germline ends. The CDR3 nucleotides read TGTGCCATCAGTGAAGGTTTCTCGAGCAATCAGCCCCAGCATTTT. Translating gives CAISEGFSSNQPQHF.

This clonotype was found a few times. As DNA, the CDR3 is TGCAGCGTGGGACAGGGGGCTGAAGATACGCAGTATTTT. It specifies CSVGQGAEDTQYF. The chain combines TRBV29-1 with TRBJ2-3; 12 bases align to TRBD1. Trimming cost V 6 bases and J 5 bases; bases outside gene matches: 3. Per germline, CDR1 SQVTM and CDR2 ANQGSEA. CDR3 length: 13 amino acids.

V is TRBV6-2 or TRBV6-3 and J is TRBJ1-1; no clear D gene. The CDR3 totals 14 residues. The germline V gene encodes CDR1 MNHEY and CDR2 SVGEGT. The V end was cut by 5 bases, the J end by 6 bases, with 16 bases between. The CDR3 sequence: CASSLGSQRAEAFF. In DNA, the CDR3 is TGTGCCAGCAGTCTGGGAAGCCAGCGGGCTGAAGCTTTCTTT.

The rearrangement joins TRBV7-2 to TRBJ2-7; 8 bases match TRBD2. Germline V lookup: CDR1 SGHTA, CDR2 FQGNSA. The trim removed 5 bases at V and 5 bases at J, leaving 8 bases unmatched. CDR3 length equals 14 residues. For the CDR3, the DNA is TGTGCCAGCAGCCCTATAGCGGGAACAAACGAGCAGTACTTC. It translates to CASSPIAGTNEQYF. The whole variable domain, remainder taken from reference TRBV7-2 and TRBJ2-7, is GAGVSQSPSNKVTEKGKDVELRCDPISGHTALYWYRQSLGQGLEFLIYFQGNSAPDKSGLPSDRFSAERTGGSVSTLTIQRTQQEDSAVYLCASSPIAGTNEQYFGPGTRLTVT.

This clonotype was recorded only once. The chain joins TRBV14 to TRBJ2-3; D gene uncertain. CDR3 length: 15 amino acids. V was shortened by 4 bases and J by 3 bases, with 14 bases between the two germline ends. Looked up from germline, CDR1 is SGHDN and CDR2 is FVKESK. The CDR3 loop reads CASSPRFHHTDTQYF. Here the CDR3 DNA reads TGTGCCAGCAGCCCGAGATTTCACCATACAGATACGCAGTATTTT.

The chain employs TRBV7-2 and TRBJ1-5, with D maybe TRBD1 (5 bases). The CDR3 loop spans 17 amino acids. Looked up from germline, CDR1 is SGHTA and CDR2 is FQGNSA. Trimming pared 0 bases from V and 2 bases from J, leaving 14 bases between. The CDR3 spells CASSLALGGFGNQPQHF. DNA for the CDR3: TGTGCCAGCAGCTTAGCGCTCGGGGGTTTTGGCAATCAGCCCCAGCATTTT. The variable domain in full, completed from reference TRBV7-2 and TRBJ1-5, reads GAGVSQSPSNKVTEKGKDVELRCDPISGHTALYWYRQSLGQGLEFLIYFQGNSAPDKSGLPSDRFSAERTGGSVSTLTIQRTQQEDSAVYLCASSLALGGFGNQPQHFGDGTRLSIL.

This clonotype was picked up a small number of times. With a much larger clone just one base away, this may be a read error. The rearrangement links TRBV14 to TRBJ2-7; the D gene is possibly TRBD1 (6 bases). Germline-derived CDR1 and CDR2 are SGHDN and FVKESK. Trimming removed 4 bases at V and 2 bases at J, with 9 bases between. There are 13 residues in the CDR3. The CDR3 DNA reads TGTGCCAGCAGCCCCCGGGACACCTACGAGCAGTACTTC. Its protein product is CASSPRDTYEQYF.

This clonotype came up a few times. The rearrangement joins TRBV3-1 to TRBJ2-7, with a possible D match to TRBD1 (5 bases). V lost 1 base to trimming and J lost 2 bases, with 9 bases between them. This CDR3 has 14 amino acids. Germline-derived CDR1 and CDR2 are LGHDT and YNNKEL (reference sequence). CDR3 nucleotide sequence: TGTGCCAGCAGCCAAGTTGCAGGGCCCTACGAGCAGTACTTC. It translates to CASSQVAGPYEQYF.

The chain is built from TRBV7-9 and TRBJ2-7; 8 bases align to TRBD1. The CDR3 contains 14 residues. The germline V gene encodes CDR1 SEHNR and CDR2 FQNEAQ (reference sequence). V trimming: 5 bases; J trimming: 3 bases; junction bases outside the gene matches: 6. The CDR3 spells CASSLRTGHYEQYF. CDR3 DNA: TGTGCCAGCAGCCTGAGGACAGGGCACTACGAGCAGTACTTC.